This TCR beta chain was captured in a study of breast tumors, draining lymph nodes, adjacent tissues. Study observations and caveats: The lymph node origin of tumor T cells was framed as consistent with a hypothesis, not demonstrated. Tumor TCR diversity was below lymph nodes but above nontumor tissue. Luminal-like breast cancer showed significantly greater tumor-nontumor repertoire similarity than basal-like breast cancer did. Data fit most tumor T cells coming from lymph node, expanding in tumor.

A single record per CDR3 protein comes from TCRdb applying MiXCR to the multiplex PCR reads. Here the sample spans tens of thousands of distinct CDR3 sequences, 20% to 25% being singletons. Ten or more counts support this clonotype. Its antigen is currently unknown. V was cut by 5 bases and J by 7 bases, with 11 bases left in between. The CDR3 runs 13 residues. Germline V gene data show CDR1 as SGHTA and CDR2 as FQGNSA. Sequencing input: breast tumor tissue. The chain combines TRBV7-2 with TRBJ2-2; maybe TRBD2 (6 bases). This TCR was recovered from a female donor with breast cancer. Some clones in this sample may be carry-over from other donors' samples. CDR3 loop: CASSPRTIGELFF. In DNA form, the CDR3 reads TGTGCCAGCAGCCCCAGGACTATCGGGGAGCTGTTTTTT.